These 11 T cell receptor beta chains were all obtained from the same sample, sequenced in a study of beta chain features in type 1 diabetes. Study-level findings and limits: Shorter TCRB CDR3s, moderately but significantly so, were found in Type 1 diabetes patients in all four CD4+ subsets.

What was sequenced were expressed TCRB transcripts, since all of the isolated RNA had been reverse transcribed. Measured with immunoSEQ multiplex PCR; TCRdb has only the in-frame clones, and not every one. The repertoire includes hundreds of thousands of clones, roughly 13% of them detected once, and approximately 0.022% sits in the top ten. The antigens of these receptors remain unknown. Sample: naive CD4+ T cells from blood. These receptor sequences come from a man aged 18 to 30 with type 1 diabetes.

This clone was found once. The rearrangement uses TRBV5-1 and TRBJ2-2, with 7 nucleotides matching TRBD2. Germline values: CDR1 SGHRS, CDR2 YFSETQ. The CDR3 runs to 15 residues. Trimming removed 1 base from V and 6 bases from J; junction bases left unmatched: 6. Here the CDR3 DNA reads TGCGCCAGCAGCTTGACGGGGGGTAACCCCGGGGAGCTGTTTTTT. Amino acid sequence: CASSLTGGNPGELFF.

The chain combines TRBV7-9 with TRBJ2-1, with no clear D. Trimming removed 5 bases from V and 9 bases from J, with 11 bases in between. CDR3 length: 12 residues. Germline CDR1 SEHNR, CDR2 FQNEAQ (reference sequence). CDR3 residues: CASSPVVGEQFF. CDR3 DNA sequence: TGTGCCAGCAGCCCAGTGGTAGGTGAGCAGTTCTTC.

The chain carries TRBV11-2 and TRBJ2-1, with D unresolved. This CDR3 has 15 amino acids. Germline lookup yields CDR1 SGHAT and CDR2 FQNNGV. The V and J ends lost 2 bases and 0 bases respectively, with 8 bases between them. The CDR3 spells CASSLRTSSYNEQFF. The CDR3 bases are TGTGCCAGCAGCTTAAGGACGAGCTCCTACAATGAGCAGTTCTTC.

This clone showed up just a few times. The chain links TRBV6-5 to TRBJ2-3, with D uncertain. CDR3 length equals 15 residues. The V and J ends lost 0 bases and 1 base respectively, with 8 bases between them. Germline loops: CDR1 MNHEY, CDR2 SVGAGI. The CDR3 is CASSYSRQGTDTQYF. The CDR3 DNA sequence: TGTGCCAGCAGTTACTCACGGCAGGGCACAGATACGCAGTATTTT.

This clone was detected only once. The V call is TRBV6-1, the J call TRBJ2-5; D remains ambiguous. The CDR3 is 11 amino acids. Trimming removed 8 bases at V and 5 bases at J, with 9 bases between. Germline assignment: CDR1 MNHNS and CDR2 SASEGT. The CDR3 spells CASRSGETQYF. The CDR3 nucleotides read TGTGCCAGCCGGTCCGGTGAGACCCAGTACTTC.

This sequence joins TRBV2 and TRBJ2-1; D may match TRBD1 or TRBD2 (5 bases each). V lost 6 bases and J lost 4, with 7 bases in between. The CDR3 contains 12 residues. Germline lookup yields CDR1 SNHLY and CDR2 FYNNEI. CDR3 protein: CASRGDYNEQFF. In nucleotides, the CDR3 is TGTGCCAGCAGGGGGGATTACAATGAGCAGTTCTTC. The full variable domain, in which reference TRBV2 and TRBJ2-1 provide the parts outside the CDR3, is EPEVTQTPSHQVTQMGQEVILRCVPISNHLYFYWYRQILGQKVEFLVSFYNNEISEKSEIFDDQFSVERPDGSNFTLKIRSTKLEDSAMYFCASRGDYNEQFFGPGTRLTVL.

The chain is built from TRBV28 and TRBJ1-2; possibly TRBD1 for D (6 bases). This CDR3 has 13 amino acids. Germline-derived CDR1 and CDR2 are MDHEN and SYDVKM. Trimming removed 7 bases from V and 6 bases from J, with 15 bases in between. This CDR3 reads CASTLAGADGYTF. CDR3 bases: TGTGCCAGCACCCTGGCAGGGGCAGATGGCTACACCTTC.

The CDR3 DNA is TGTGCCAGCAGCTTCGGGAACGACTATGGCTACACCTTC. Translation gives CASSFGNDYGYTF. The chain uses TRBV5-6 and TRBJ1-2; D unclear. The CDR3 is made up of 13 amino acids. The germline CDR1 and CDR2 sequences are SGHDT and YYEEEE. Trimming removed 2 bases at V and 3 bases at J, with 8 bases between.

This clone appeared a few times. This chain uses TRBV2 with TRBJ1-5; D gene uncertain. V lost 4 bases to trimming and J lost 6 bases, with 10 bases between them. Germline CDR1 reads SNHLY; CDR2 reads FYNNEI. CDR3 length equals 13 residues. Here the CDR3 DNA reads TGTGCCAGCAGTGGCGGGGTACTTCAGCCCCAGCATTTT. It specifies CASSGGVLQPQHF.

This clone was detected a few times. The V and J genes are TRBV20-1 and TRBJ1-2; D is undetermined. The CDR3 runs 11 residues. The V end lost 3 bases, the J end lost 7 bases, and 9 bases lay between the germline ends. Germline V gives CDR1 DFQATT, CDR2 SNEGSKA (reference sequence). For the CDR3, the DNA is TGCAGTGCTAGCCGGCTGAGTGGCTACACCTTC. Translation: CSASRLSGYTF.

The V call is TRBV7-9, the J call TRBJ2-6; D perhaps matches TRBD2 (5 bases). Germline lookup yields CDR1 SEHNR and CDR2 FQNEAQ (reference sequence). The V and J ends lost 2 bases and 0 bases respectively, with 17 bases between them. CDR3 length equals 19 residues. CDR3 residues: CASSLSPRDSFSGANVLTF. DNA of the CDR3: TGTGCCAGCAGCTTATCCCCTCGGGATAGCTTCTCTGGGGCCAACGTCCTGACTTTC.